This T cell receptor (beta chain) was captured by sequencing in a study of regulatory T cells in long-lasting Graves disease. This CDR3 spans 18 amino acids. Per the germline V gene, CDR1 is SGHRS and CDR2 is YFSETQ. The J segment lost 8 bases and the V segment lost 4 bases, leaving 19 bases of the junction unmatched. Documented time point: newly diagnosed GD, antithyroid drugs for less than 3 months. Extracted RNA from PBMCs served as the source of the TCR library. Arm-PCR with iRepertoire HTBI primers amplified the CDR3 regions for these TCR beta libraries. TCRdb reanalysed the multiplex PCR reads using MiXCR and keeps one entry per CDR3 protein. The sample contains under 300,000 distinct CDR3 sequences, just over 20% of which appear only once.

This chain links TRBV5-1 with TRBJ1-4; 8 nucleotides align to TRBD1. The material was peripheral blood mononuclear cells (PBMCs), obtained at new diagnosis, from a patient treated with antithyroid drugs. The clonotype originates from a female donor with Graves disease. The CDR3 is CASSPGRQNRGRREKLFF. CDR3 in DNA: TGCGCCAGCAGCCCAGGAAGACAAAACAGGGGGAGGCGGGAAAAACTGTTTTTT.